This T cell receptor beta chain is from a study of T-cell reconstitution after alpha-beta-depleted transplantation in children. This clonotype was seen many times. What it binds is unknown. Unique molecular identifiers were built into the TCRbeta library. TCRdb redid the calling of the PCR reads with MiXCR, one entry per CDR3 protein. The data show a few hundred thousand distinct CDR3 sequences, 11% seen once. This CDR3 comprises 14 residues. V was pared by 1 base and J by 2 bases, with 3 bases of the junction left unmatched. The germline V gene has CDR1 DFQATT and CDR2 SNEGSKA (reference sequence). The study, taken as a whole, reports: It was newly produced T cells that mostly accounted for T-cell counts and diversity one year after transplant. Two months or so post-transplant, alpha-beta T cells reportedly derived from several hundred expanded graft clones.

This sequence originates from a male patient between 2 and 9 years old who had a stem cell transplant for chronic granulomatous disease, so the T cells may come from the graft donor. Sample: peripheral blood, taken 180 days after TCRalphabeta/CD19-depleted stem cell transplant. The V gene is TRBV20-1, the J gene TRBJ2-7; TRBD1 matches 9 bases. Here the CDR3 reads CSARAGQGPYEQYF. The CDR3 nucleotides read TGCAGTGCTAGAGCCGGACAGGGGCCCTACGAGCAGTACTTC.